This paragraph covers one TCR beta chain sequence. The data originate from a study of control samples from healthy donors and cancer patients. TCRdb's table, derived via immunoSEQ multiplex PCR, lists solely in-frame clones and lacks some. This table holds 100,000 to 150,000 clones, roughly nine tenths found once. Trimming cost V 1 base and J 6 bases; bases outside gene matches: 11. Germline V CDR1 and CDR2: LGHDT, YNNKEL (reference sequence). The CDR3 is made up of 17 amino acids. The receptor was isolated from a middle-aged man with head and neck cancer. Specimen: PBMCs. The chain links TRBV3-1 (or the pseudogene TRBV3-2) to TRBJ2-5; 10 nucleotides agree with TRBD2. The CDR3 bases are TGTGCCAGCAGCCAAGGGCTTCCAGCGGGAGGGGGGAAGACCCAGTACTTC. Translated, it gives CASSQGLPAGGGKTQYF.